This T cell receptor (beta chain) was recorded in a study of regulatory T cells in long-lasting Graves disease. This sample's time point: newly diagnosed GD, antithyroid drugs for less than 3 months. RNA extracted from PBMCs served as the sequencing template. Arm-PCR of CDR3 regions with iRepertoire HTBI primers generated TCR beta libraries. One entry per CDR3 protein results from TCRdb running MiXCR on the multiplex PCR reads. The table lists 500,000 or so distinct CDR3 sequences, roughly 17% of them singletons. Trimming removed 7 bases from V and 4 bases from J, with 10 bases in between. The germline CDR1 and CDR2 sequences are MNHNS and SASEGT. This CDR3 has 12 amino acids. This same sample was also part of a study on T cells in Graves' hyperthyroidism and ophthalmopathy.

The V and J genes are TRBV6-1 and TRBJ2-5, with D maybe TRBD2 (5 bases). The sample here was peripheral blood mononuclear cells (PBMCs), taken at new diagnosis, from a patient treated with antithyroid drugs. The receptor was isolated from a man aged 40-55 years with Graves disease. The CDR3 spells CASKGTRETQYF. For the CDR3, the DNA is TGTGCCAGCAAGGGTACTAGAGAGACCCAGTACTTC.